This TCR beta chain was sequenced during a study of blood T cells in healthy people across ages. Overall study results and limits: Total diversity from one million sequenced T cells was likely underestimated. With age, beta diversity per million T cells declined roughly linearly, significantly by approximately 40.

This CDR3 is built from 16 residues. V was pared by 5 bases and J by 5 bases, with 14 bases of the junction left unmatched. Germline CDR1 reads MNHEY; CDR2 reads SVGEGT. A remark on this clonotype: Its target is unknown.

The study isolated at least 6.5 million PBMCs from each sample. A J-beta primer mix and a sample-barcoded 5' primer were used in a second PCR of about 7 to 12 cycles. Each of the cDNA molecules was tagged by a template-switch adaptor with 12 random nucleotides. TCRdb used MiXCR to reprocess the 5' RACE reads, holding one entry per CDR3 protein. The sample includes about 620,000 distinct CDR3 sequences, approximately 52% seen only once; the top ten take roughly 14%. The specimen sequenced was blood. This sequence joins TRBV6-2 or TRBV6-3 and TRBJ2-5, with TRBD2 identical over 7 bases. The source is a woman of 80 years or more in good health. Here the CDR3 DNA reads TGTGCCAGCAGTCCATGGATAGCGGGTACTCGGGAGACCCAGTACTTC. Translation: CASSPWIAGTRETQYF.